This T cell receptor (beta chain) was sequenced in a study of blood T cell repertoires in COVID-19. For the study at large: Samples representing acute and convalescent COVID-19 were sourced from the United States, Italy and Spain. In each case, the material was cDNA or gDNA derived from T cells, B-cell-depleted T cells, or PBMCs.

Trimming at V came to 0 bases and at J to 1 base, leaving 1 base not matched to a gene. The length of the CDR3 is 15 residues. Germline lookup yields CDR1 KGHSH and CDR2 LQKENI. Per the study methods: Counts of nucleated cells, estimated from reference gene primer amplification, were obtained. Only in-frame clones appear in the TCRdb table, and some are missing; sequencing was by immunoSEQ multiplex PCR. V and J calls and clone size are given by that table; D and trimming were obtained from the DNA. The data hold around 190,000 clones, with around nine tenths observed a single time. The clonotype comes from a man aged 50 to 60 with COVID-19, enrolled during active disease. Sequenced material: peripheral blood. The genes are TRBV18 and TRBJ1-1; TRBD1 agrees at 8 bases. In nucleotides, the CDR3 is TGTGCCAGCTCACCACCCACAGGGGGGAACACTGAAGCTTTCTTT. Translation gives CASSPPTGGNTEAFF.